These T cell receptor beta chains were read from a single sample in a study of T cell repertoires in cytomegalovirus infection. Each CDR3 protein is one row after TCRdb ran MiXCR on the reads. This table has hundreds of thousands of distinct CDR3 sequences, about 30% appearing once. For these receptors, no antigen is known. The sample was cultured PBMCs, taken from culture after CMV antigen stimulation. Source of these receptors: a human donor in good health (CMV status not recorded). Some clones in this sample may be carry-over from other donors' samples. The CDR3 runs from the conserved cysteine through the conserved F or W. Fields, in order: V gene, clone size, D gene, J gene, CDR3 protein, CDR3 DNA. D genes are given only for firm matches. Expanded clones are given a class, and other clones once, few, many or no size at all.

>TRBV7-2|-|TRBD2|TRBJ2-2
CASTQWRGGRDTGELFF
TGTGCCAGCACCCAATGGCGGGGGGGCCGCGACACCGGGGAGCTGTTTTTT
>TRBV7-2|-|-|TRBJ2-5
CASRGLGKETQYF
TGTGCCAGCAGGGGATTAGGGAAAGAGACCCAGTACTTC
>TRBV6-1|few|-|TRBJ1-3
CASSGDSGNTIYF
TGTGCCAGCTCGGGTGACTCTGGAAACACCATATATTTT
>TRBV19|once|TRBD1|TRBJ2-1
CASRTTGGVYEQFF
TGTGCCAGTAGAACTACAGGGGGCGTTTATGAGCAGTTCTTC
>TRBV29-1|-|-|TRBJ2-3
CSVVGALDTQYF
TGCAGCGTTGTGGGGGCGCTAGATACGCAGTATTTT
>TRBV7-9|-|-|TRBJ2-5
CASSLVGVAGGQETQYF
TGTGCCAGCAGCTTAGTCGGTGTAGCCGGGGGTCAAGAGACCCAGTACTTC
>TRBV19|-|TRBD1|TRBJ1-1
CASSRQGEGTEAFF
TGTGCCAGTAGTCGACAGGGCGAGGGTACTGAAGCTTTCTTT
>TRBV7-9|-|-|TRBJ2-1
CASSLGGVVYNEQFF
TGTGCCAGCAGCTTAGGTGGGGTCGTCTACAATGAGCAGTTCTTC
>TRBV15|-|-|TRBJ1-6
CATSRFRRGNSPLHF
TGTGCCACCAGCAGATTCCGCAGGGGTAATTCACCCCTCCACTTT
>TRBV7-4|few|TRBD1|TRBJ2-4
CASSPIGGLAKNIQYF
TGTGCCAGCAGCCCCATAGGGGGCCTAGCCAAAAACATTCAGTACTTC
>TRBV2|-|TRBD1|TRBJ1-2
CASGQGNNYGYTF
TGTGCCAGCGGACAGGGAAACAACTATGGCTACACCTTC